This T cell receptor beta chain comes out of a study of cytomegalovirus exposure and HLA in healthy donors. Study-level points and caveats: A later examination showed that TCR association rates differed by HLA locus, with DRB1 most and HLA-C fewest. When analyzed later, a missense DCLRE1C variant was found to be linked to TCR beta V- and J-gene trimming.

Details on this clone: Antigen specificity is unknown.

60 Vbeta and 13 Jbeta primers were used in PCR. Assay used: immunoSEQ multiplex PCR; TCRdb lists only in-frame clones, some missing. The profile shows 75,000 to 80,000 clones, under 80% of them singletons. There are 13 residues in the CDR3. With 3 bases removed from V and 4 bases from J, the gap between germline ends came to 9 bases. From germline, CDR1 is MDHEN and CDR2 SYDVKM. The TCR sequence derives from a male donor in good health and CMV-seropositive. This chain links TRBV28 with TRBJ1-1, with D unclear. The sequenced sample consisted of PBMCs. The CDR3 here is CASSLGLSTEAFF. CDR3 DNA sequence: TGTGCCAGCAGTTTGGGCCTGTCCACTGAAGCTTTCTTT. The whole variable domain, filled in from reference TRBV28 and TRBJ1-1, reads DVKVTQSSRYLVKRTGEKVFLECVQDMDHENMFWYRQDPGLGLRLIYFSYDVKMKEKGDIPEGYSVSREKKERFSLILESASTNQTSMYLCASSLGLSTEAFFGQGTRLTVV.